This TCR beta chain originates from a study of human CD4 T cells and Enterobacteriaceae. On the study more broadly: Heat-inactivated E. coli, K. pneumoniae, E. aerogenes, S. flexneri, S. sonnei, S. typhimurium, S. aureus stimulated cells.

CFSE-low antigen-reactive cultures were sequenced at survey level. Clones were read by immunoSEQ multiplex PCR, and TCRdb kept only the in-frame ones, dropping some. The table lists around 1,300 clones, 51% of them singletons. Proliferating activated T cells were sorted by FACS as CFSE-low CD25+ ICOS+ after about 6-7 days. Sorted memory CD4+ T cells were CFSE-labeled and cultured 2:1 with irradiated antigen-pulsed autologous monocytes. Sorting took every CD4+ cell except CD45RA+CCR7+CD95- naive cells, reaching over 95% purity. Each monocyte received two bacterial particles; M. tuberculosis lysate was approximately 3 ug/ml. Sequencing was done on a sample of bacteria-reactive CD4+ T cells grown in culture. Regarding subset: CFSE-low proliferating memory CD4 T cells sorted after in vitro stimulation with a heat-inactivated bacterium or M. tuberculosis lysate. The receptor comes from a human donor in good health.

CDR3 nucleotide sequence: TGCAGCGTTGACCCAAGTGGGACAGGGGACTATGGCTACACCTTC. It yields the protein CSVDPSGTGDYGYTF. The gene calls are TRBV29-1 and TRBJ1-2; 10 bases line up with TRBD1. V trimming: 3 bases; J trimming: 3 bases; junction bases outside the gene matches: 7. This CDR3 contains 15 residues. Germline values: CDR1 SQVTM, CDR2 ANQGSEA.